This TCR beta chain came from a study of PD-L1 blockade in urothelial cancer. At the level of the study: Bladder-origin urothelial cancer in males covered about 85% of the roughly 29 patients.

Produced via immunoSEQ multiplex PCR; TCRdb's table is partial and in-frame only. The sample yields tens of thousands of clones, about 86% seen once. Trimming took 1 base from V and 4 from J, leaving 8 bases between them. This CDR3 contains 14 residues. From germline, CDR1 is GTSNPN and CDR2 SVGIG (reference sequence). This clone has a single count. The time point denotes: pretreatment peripheral blood. The chain employs TRBV30 and TRBJ1-6; D is perhaps TRBD1 (5 bases). This receptor was identified in a man aged 55-75 years with urothelial cancer. The source was PBMCs, collected around atezolizumab (anti-PD-L1) treatment. The CDR3 region is CAWSGQGYNSPLHF. The DNA of the CDR3 is TGTGCCTGGAGTGGCCAGGGATATAATTCACCCCTCCACTTT.